The rows below give T cell receptor beta chains drawn from one sample of a study of blood T cell repertoires in COVID-19. Generated by immunoSEQ multiplex PCR, the TCRdb table keeps only in-frame clones and is missing some. The sample shows hundreds of thousands of clones, 89% of them seen only once. Sequencing was performed on peripheral blood. The receptors come from a young man with COVID-19, enrolled during active disease. The CDR3 runs from the conserved cysteine through the conserved F or W. D genes are given only for firm matches. Only some rows state a clone size, as once, few, many or a class for expanded clones.

J: TRBJ1-2; size: -; D: -; V: TRBV5-6; DNA: TGTGCCAGCAGCTTGGGCGACTATGGCTACACCTTC; CDR3: CASSLGDYGYTF
J: TRBJ2-3; size: -; D: TRBD1; V: TRBV27; DNA: TGTGCCAGCAGTTTCTCAACCCCGGTAAGGGACAGGGATGCAGATACGCAGTATTTT; CDR3: CASSFSTPVRDRDADTQYF
J: TRBJ2-5; size: -; D: -; V: TRBV3-1/TRBV3-2; DNA: TGTGCCAGCAGCTCCGAGGTAGAGACCCAGTACTTC; CDR3: CASSSEVETQYF
J: TRBJ2-1; size: -; D: TRBD1; V: TRBV2; DNA: TGTGCCAGCAGTTACACCTTGACAGGGGACAATGAGCAGTTCTTC; CDR3: CASSYTLTGDNEQFF
J: TRBJ2-1; size: -; D: TRBD2; V: TRBV7-9; DNA: TGTGCCAGCAGCCTCCCCCCCGGGACTAGCGGCTACAATGAGCAGTTCTTC; CDR3: CASSLPPGTSGYNEQFF
J: TRBJ2-7; size: -; D: -; V: TRBV7-3; DNA: TGTGCCAGCAGCTTAGCTCAGGGCCAGTACGAGCAGTACTTC; CDR3: CASSLAQGQYEQYF
J: TRBJ2-1; size: -; D: TRBD2; V: TRBV12-5; DNA: TGTGCTAGTGGTTTGGCTAGCGGAGGCGGGTACAATGAGCAGTTCTTC; CDR3: CASGLASGGGYNEQFF
J: TRBJ2-5; size: -; D: -; V: TRBV2; DNA: TGTGCCAGCAGTGACTGGGAGAGCCTCGGCGAGACCCAGTACTTC; CDR3: CASSDWESLGETQYF
J: TRBJ2-1; size: -; D: TRBD2; V: TRBV10-3; DNA: TGTGCCATCAGTGAGTCGACGGTTCCCAGCGGGAGGTACAATGAGCAGTTCTTC; CDR3: CAISESTVPSGRYNEQFF
J: TRBJ1-1; size: -; D: -; V: TRBV6-5; DNA: TGTGCCAGCAGTTACTCGTTAACGGGGAACACTGAAGCTTTCTTT; CDR3: CASSYSLTGNTEAFF
J: TRBJ2-7; size: -; D: TRBD2; V: TRBV7-8; DNA: TGTGCCAGCAGCTTAAATCAAGTAGAGCGGGAGGGCCACGAGCAGTACTTC; CDR3: CASSLNQVEREGHEQYF
J: TRBJ1-1; size: -; D: -; V: TRBV19; DNA: TGTGCCACCCCCGGGCCCCAACAGGGTATTGGTGGCACTGAAGCTTTCTTT; CDR3: CATPGPQQGIGGTEAFF
J: TRBJ1-6; size: -; D: -; V: TRBV2; DNA: TGTGCCAGCACCGAAGGTACAGGCCTTTATAATTCACCCCTCCACTTT; CDR3: CASTEGTGLYNSPLHF
J: TRBJ2-1; size: -; D: TRBD2; V: TRBV15; DNA: TGTGCCACCAGCGGACACCGGGACTACTACAATGAGCAGTTCTTC; CDR3: CATSGHRDYYNEQFF
J: TRBJ1-4; size: -; D: -; V: TRBV5-1; DNA: TGCGCCAGCAGCGGGGACACCTCTAATGAAAAACTGTTTTTT; CDR3: CASSGDTSNEKLFF
J: TRBJ1-4; size: -; D: TRBD1; V: TRBV6-5; DNA: TGTGCCAGCAGATATGGGCGACAGGGTGAAAAACTGTTTTTT; CDR3: CASRYGRQGEKLFF
J: TRBJ1-6; size: few; D: -; V: TRBV5-1; DNA: TGCGCCAGCAGCTTGGATTCCAGTTATAATTCACCCCTCCACTTT; CDR3: CASSLDSSYNSPLHF
J: TRBJ1-5; size: -; D: TRBD1; V: TRBV2; DNA: TGTGCCAGCTCCCCGAGACAGGGGTCGAACCAGCCCCAGCATTTT; CDR3: CASSPRQGSNQPQHF
J: TRBJ2-7; size: -; D: -; V: TRBV7-2; DNA: TGTGCCAGCAGCTTAGTTTCCGCAGGGGTAGGCGAGCAGTACTTC; CDR3: CASSLVSAGVGEQYF
J: TRBJ2-6; size: -; D: -; V: TRBV7-8; DNA: TGTGCCAGCAGCTTACGTAGGGGGTCGGGGGCCAACGTCCTGACTTTC; CDR3: CASSLRRGSGANVLTF
J: TRBJ2-5; size: once; D: -; V: TRBV27; DNA: TGTGCCAGCAGTTCCACGCCCTCTTACGGGACCCAGTACTTC; CDR3: CASSSTPSYGTQYF
J: TRBJ2-5; size: -; D: -; V: TRBV19; DNA: TGTGCCAGTAGTATCGGAGGGGCAGCTCTACAAGAGACCCAGTACTTC; CDR3: CASSIGGAALQETQYF
J: TRBJ2-3; size: -; D: -; V: TRBV7-9; DNA: TGTGCCAGCAGTTTTACCCCCCCAACTAGCACAGATACGCAGTATTTT; CDR3: CASSFTPPTSTDTQYF
J: TRBJ2-7; size: once; D: -; V: TRBV14; DNA: TGTGCCAGCAGACAGGGCGGAGGAAGGGAGCAGTACTTC; CDR3: CASRQGGGREQYF
J: TRBJ2-7; size: -; D: TRBD1; V: TRBV7-6; DNA: TGTGCCAGCAGAATCGCCCCGGGACAGGGGACTAGCGAGCAGTACTTC; CDR3: CASRIAPGQGTSEQYF
J: TRBJ2-5; size: -; D: -; V: TRBV6-5; DNA: TGTGCCAGCACCCTGGTTGGAGGCGGGGAGACCCAGTACTTC; CDR3: CASTLVGGGETQYF
J: TRBJ2-3; size: -; D: -; V: TRBV29-1; DNA: TGCAGCGTTGGAGGGTGGGATACGCAGTATTTT; CDR3: CSVGGWDTQYF
J: TRBJ1-2; size: -; D: -; V: TRBV4-1; DNA: TGCGCCAGCAGCCAAGGAGAGCTAACTAACTATGGCTACACCTTC; CDR3: CASSQGELTNYGYTF
J: TRBJ1-5; size: many; D: -; V: TRBV2; DNA: TGTGCCAGCAGCCTGGCGGGGAGTCAGCCCCAGCATTTT; CDR3: CASSLAGSQPQHF
J: TRBJ1-3; size: -; D: TRBD1; V: TRBV19; DNA: TGTGCCAGTAGCCTATTGACAGGGACTGGAAACACCATATATTTT; CDR3: CASSLLTGTGNTIYF
J: TRBJ1-5; size: -; D: -; V: TRBV20-1; DNA: TGCAGTGCTAGTACAGATAGCAATCAGCCCCAGCATTTT; CDR3: CSASTDSNQPQHF
J: TRBJ2-6; size: -; D: -; V: TRBV5-1; DNA: TGCGCCAGCAGCGATTCGGGTACTGGGGCCAACGTCCTGACTTTC; CDR3: CASSDSGTGANVLTF
J: TRBJ1-2; size: once; D: TRBD1; V: TRBV19; DNA: TGTGCCAGTAGTAACCGGGACAGAGGTGGCTACACCTTC; CDR3: CASSNRDRGGYTF
J: TRBJ1-2; size: -; D: -; V: TRBV7-2; DNA: TGTGCCAGCAGCTTAGGTCAGTTCTATGGCTACACCTTC; CDR3: CASSLGQFYGYTF
J: TRBJ1-5; size: -; D: -; V: TRBV7-9; DNA: TGTGCCAGCAGCTTAGAAGGCGGGGGTCAGCCCCAGCATTTT; CDR3: CASSLEGGGQPQHF
J: TRBJ2-7; size: -; D: -; V: TRBV30; DNA: TGTGCCTGGAGTTCGACCCGGGGGTACGAGCAGTACTTC; CDR3: CAWSSTRGYEQYF
J: TRBJ1-1; size: -; D: TRBD1; V: TRBV5-4; DNA: TGTGCCAGCAGTTTTCAACAGGGGGCGGGCACTGAAGCTTTCTTT; CDR3: CASSFQQGAGTEAFF
J: TRBJ2-7; size: -; D: TRBD2; V: TRBV27; DNA: TGTGCCAGCAGTTTGGGGGGGACGGTAGGCGAGCAGTACTTC; CDR3: CASSLGGTVGEQYF